One T cell receptor beta chain is described in this entry. Its antigen remains unidentified. The input lacks base qualities; no much larger clone sits a single base away. This specimen comes from a study of CD8+ T cells in alopecia areata (dated 2018 in TCRdb). With regard to the full study: The study used high-throughput TCRbeta sequencing to examine T cell clonal expansion in alopecia areata, in both the C3H/HeJ mouse model and human patients. Human TCRbeta sequencing covered scalp tissue and sorted CD4+ and CD8+ peripheral blood T cells from patchy and totalis/universalis alopecia areata patients and healthy controls. immunoSEQ multiplex PCR using 35 Vbeta forward primers and 13 Jbeta reverse primers was used to amplify TCRbeta CDR3 regions. RNA was obtained with the PAXgene miRNA kit for fixed scalp, the miRNeasy kit for PBMCs, and the RNeasy kit for mouse skin. Scalp clonality was compared across normal scalp (n=4), patchy alopecia areata scalp (n=8), and alopecia totalis/universalis scalp (n=8). The full study reports these points: Compared with mice, TCR sequences shared between patients were less clear, possibly partly because of HLA diversity across the patient population. Unlike mouse skin, which is dominated by gammadelta T cells, normal human skin has resident alphabeta T cells that are also sequenced, and this complicates analysis of the scalp TCR repertoire. Compared with normal scalp, lesional scalp, particularly in alopecia totalis/universalis, had higher clonality and more expanded CD8+ clones, which suggests antigenic drive.

After PBMCs were isolated by density centrifugation and stained for CD3, CD4 and CD8, a FACSAria was used to sort CD4+ and CD8+ T cells. Scalp biopsies and blood samples were provided by unaffected controls. Based on the germline V gene, the CDR1 and CDR2 sequences are SNHLY and FYNNEI. Including cysteine and phenylalanine, the CDR3 has 13 amino acids. Only CDR3 DNA is held: 39 bases, read in frame from base 1. Here V drops 10 bases and J drops 6 bases, and the junction holds 8 bases not matched to any gene. Libraries were prepared through the immunoSEQ multiplex PCR assay. RNA was extracted from all samples and reverse transcribed into cDNA, which served as template for TCR sequencing. First-strand cDNA was synthesized with SuperScript III using a 2:1 mix of oligo-dT and random hexamers. Amplification bias was assessed with a synthetic immune receptor repertoire, and residual bias was removed computationally. From the authors' description of their analysis: Raw reads were preprocessed for error removal, and CDR3 was defined according to IMGT conventions as running from the conserved cysteine to phenylalanine. Clonality was calculated as 1 minus Shannon entropy normalized by log2 of the number of productive unique TCRs. Whether scalp clones were CD4 or CD8 was inferred by matching scalp TCRbeta sequences against CD4 and CD8 repertoires sorted from blood. TCRdb retrieved this table from immuneACCESS and kept in-frame rearrangements only. Not all clones are present; in checked studies, unresolved V genes account for under half, and no reason is known for the remainder. That table furnishes V, J and clone size, whereas the DNA furnished D and trimming. The sample records over 150,000 clones, approximately 53% of which are singletons. The ten largest make up 4.5% to 6% of the sample.

This clonotype originated in a human donor in good health. The sample comprised CD8+ T cells sorted from blood. This sequence uses TRBV2 and TRBJ1-1; 10 central bases correspond to TRBD1. The DNA reads as follows: TGTGCCACAGAGGGACAGGGGCTCCCTGAAGCTTTCTTT. This sequence encodes CATEGQGLPEAFF.